Listed here are 21 T cell receptor beta chains from one sample, sequenced in a study of T cell responses to AZD1222 COVID-19 vaccine. Generated by immunoSEQ multiplex PCR, the TCRdb table keeps only in-frame clones and is missing some. The sample lists approximately 89,000 clones, 90% to 95% occurring once. The sample in question was peripheral blood, obtained on day 0 of AZD1222 vaccination. These TCRs come from an adult in good health.

The chain carries TRBV3-1 (or the pseudogene TRBV3-2) and TRBJ2-7, with unresolved D. Per the germline V gene, CDR1 is LGHDT and CDR2 is YNNKEL (reference sequence). Trimming stripped 3 bases from V and 0 bases from J, with 9 bases between. This CDR3 is built from 14 residues. CDR3 sequence: CASSQTPCSYEQYF. In nucleotides, the CDR3 is TGTGCCAGCAGCCAGACACCTTGCTCCTACGAGCAGTACTTC.

The rearrangement uses TRBV18 and TRBJ1-5; no firm D call. Trimming took 1 base from V and 2 from J, leaving 15 bases between them. The CDR3 loop spans 17 amino acids. Germline lookup yields CDR1 KGHSH and CDR2 LQKENI. Written as DNA, the CDR3 is TGTGCCAGCTCACCACTTGGTACGGGAAGCGGCAATCAGCCCCAGCATTTT. Protein sequence: CASSPLGTGSGNQPQHF.

The chain recombines TRBV18 with TRBJ2-7; D call uncertain. The CDR3 is 14 amino acids. CDR1 is KGHSH, CDR2 LQKENI, per germline. With 3 bases removed from V and 0 bases from J, the gap between germline ends came to 9 bases. The CDR3 spells CASSPAVSSYEQYF. In DNA, the CDR3 is TGTGCCAGCTCACCGGCGGTGAGCTCCTACGAGCAGTACTTC.

The gene calls are TRBV6-6 and TRBJ2-2; 8 nucleotides match TRBD2. V lost 7 bases and J lost 6; bases outside the gene matches: 7. CDR3 length: 14 amino acids. Germline V gives CDR1 MNHNY, CDR2 SVGAGI (reference sequence). This chain's CDR3 is CASTPRREAGELFF. Written as DNA, the CDR3 is TGTGCCAGCACCCCTCGGCGGGAGGCCGGGGAGCTGTTTTTT.

The chain uses TRBV27 and TRBJ2-3; weak D call: TRBD1 (8 bases). The germline V and J ends were trimmed by 4 bases and 0 bases, with 14 bases remaining between them. CDR3 length: 16 amino acids. CDR1 is MNHEY, CDR2 SMNVEV, per germline (reference sequence). CDR3 DNA sequence: TGTGCCAGCAGTTCCAACAGGGGGGGGAGCACAGATACGCAGTATTTT. It translates to CASSSNRGGSTDTQYF.

V and J are TRBV6-5 and TRBJ2-7; 12 bases are shared with TRBD1. The CDR3 is made up of 15 amino acids. Losses at the gene ends were 6 bases for V and 5 bases for J; bases not matched to a gene: 8. Germline V gives CDR1 MNHEY, CDR2 SVGAGI. Written as DNA, the CDR3 is TGTGCCAGCAGGAGGGGGGACAGGGGGCGAGACGAGCAGTACTTC. Translating it yields CASRRGDRGRDEQYF.

The table lists this clone with a count of one. The genes are TRBV5-4 and TRBJ2-4; TRBD1 matches at 8 bases. The CDR3 has 14 residues. Germline trimming cut 4 bases from V and 11 bases from J; bases unmatched to any gene: 11. The V gene's germline CDR1 is SGHNT and CDR2 YYREEE (reference sequence). The CDR3 DNA reads as TGTGCCAGCAGCCCAGACAGGGGTTTCATTTTTCAGTACTTC. Its translation is CASSPDRGFIFQYF.

This rearrangement joins TRBV7-2 to TRBJ2-2; 8 bases line up with TRBD1. This CDR3 spans 14 amino acids. Trimming cost V 6 bases and J 1 base; bases outside gene matches: 1. Germline CDR1 reads SGHTA; CDR2 reads FQGNSA. CDR3 residues: CASRGTGNTGELFF. CDR3 bases: TGTGCCAGCAGGGGGACAGGGAACACCGGGGAGCTGTTTTTT.

The chain joins TRBV2 to TRBJ2-7; D is undetermined. The V end was cut by 4 bases, the J end by 9 bases, with 10 bases between. The germline V gene has CDR1 SNHLY and CDR2 FYNNEI. There are 11 residues in the CDR3. CDR3 bases: TGTGCCAGCAGTGCATTCGCAGGGCAGTACTTC. It specifies CASSAFAGQYF.

This chain connects TRBV27 to TRBJ2-5; D may be TRBD2 (5 bases). CDR3 length: 16 amino acids. Germline V gene sequence: CDR1 MNHEY, CDR2 SMNVEV (reference sequence). Trimming took off 2 bases at V and 4 bases at J, with 17 bases between the two ends. CDR3 bases: TGTGCCAGCAGTTTAATTCTTTTCGGAGGAATAGAGACCCAGTACTTC. Translating it yields CASSLILFGGIETQYF.

This rearrangement joins TRBV5-3 to TRBJ2-4; TRBD2 matches 12 bases. TRBV5-3 is recorded as an ORF, its role being uncertain. This CDR3 has 22 residues. V was clipped by 4 bases and J by 0 bases; unmatched bases: 20. In DNA, the CDR3 is TGTGCCAGAAGCCCCCCACCGTCGACTAGCGGGAGAGGGGGGTTAGCCAAAAACATTCAGTACTTC. This translates into CARSPPPSTSGRGGLAKNIQYF.

The genes are TRBV6-2 or TRBV6-3 and TRBJ1-4; D is uncertain. Per germline, CDR1 MNHEY and CDR2 SVGEGT. Trimming removed 4 bases from V and 0 bases from J, with 6 bases in between. This CDR3 contains 14 residues. The CDR3 here is CASSLRATNEKLFF. The CDR3 nucleotides are TGTGCCAGCAGTTTACGGGCAACTAATGAAAAACTGTTTTTT.

CDR3 region: CASSPGSYEQYF. Here the CDR3 DNA reads TGTGCCAGTAGCCCTGGGAGCTACGAGCAGTACTTC. The rearrangement joins TRBV19 to TRBJ2-7, with a possible D match to TRBD2 (5 bases). The V gene's germline CDR1 is LNHDA and CDR2 SQIVND (reference sequence). This CDR3 has 12 amino acids. Deletions cut 6 bases from V and 3 bases from J, with 9 bases between.

The chain employs TRBV7-9 and TRBJ1-5, with a weak D call TRBD1 (6 bases). The CDR3 length is 16 residues. Deletions cut 5 bases from V and 4 bases from J, with 18 bases between. The V gene's germline CDR1 is SEHNR and CDR2 FQNEAQ (reference sequence). The CDR3 nucleotides read TGTGCCAGCAGCCCTCCAGGGGCAGTCGGGAATCAGCCCCAGCATTTT. It is translated as CASSPPGAVGNQPQHF.

The V call is TRBV5-1, the J call TRBJ1-1, with 9 bases fitting TRBD1. The junction had 9 bases not matched to a gene; V was cut back by 8 bases and J by 7 bases. This CDR3 has 13 residues. Germline V gives CDR1 SGHRS, CDR2 YFSETQ. The CDR3 loop is CASNTGGLDEAFF. In nucleotides, the CDR3 is TGCGCCAGTAACACAGGGGGCCTCGATGAAGCTTTCTTT.

The rearrangement links TRBV7-9 to TRBJ1-2; 8 nucleotides agree with TRBD1. Germline V gene sequence: CDR1 SEHNR, CDR2 FQNEAQ (reference sequence). The CDR3 sequence is 13 residues long. V lost 5 bases and J lost 4; bases outside the gene matches: 3. CDR3 loop: CASSAQGGYGYTF. The CDR3 coding sequence is TGTGCCAGCAGCGCACAGGGGGGCTATGGCTACACCTTC.

The chain has TRBV30 and TRBJ1-3; 7 nucleotides match TRBD1. This CDR3 is 14 amino acids long. The germline gives CDR1 GTSNPN, CDR2 SVGIG (reference sequence). V lost 5 bases and J lost 2; bases outside the gene matches: 6. CDR3 bases: TGTGCCTGGGGCACGACAGGGACTGGAAACACCATATATTTT. Protein: CAWGTTGTGNTIYF.

The chain links TRBV9 to TRBJ2-2; D might be TRBD2 (5 bases). V gave up 2 bases and J gave up 0 bases, with 11 bases separating them. Germline assignment: CDR1 SGDLS and CDR2 YYNGEE. This CDR3 region has 16 residues. CDR3 in DNA: TGTGCCAGCAGCGTCGGACTGATGGCGAACACCGGGGAGCTGTTTTTT. Translation gives CASSVGLMANTGELFF.

This clone was detected once. V usage is TRBV5-5 and J usage is TRBJ2-5; 10 positions match TRBD1. The germline V gene encodes CDR1 SGHKS and CDR2 YYEKEE (reference sequence). V shed 0 bases, J shed 3 bases, and the junction held 2 bases outside the gene matches. The CDR3 is 15 amino acids. CDR3 in amino acids: CASSLAGTGEETQYF. The CDR3 DNA sequence: TGTGCCAGCAGCTTGGCGGGGACAGGGGAAGAGACCCAGTACTTC.

This chain joins TRBV5-1 and TRBJ1-1; the match to TRBD1 covers 7 bases. V lost 5 bases to trimming and J lost 1 base; unmatched junction nucleotides: 8. The CDR3 totals 15 residues. Germline CDR1 is SGHRS and CDR2 is YFSETQ. DNA for the CDR3: TGCGCCAGCAGATGGGGAGGGACAGCGAACACTGAAGCTTTCTTT. Amino acid sequence: CASRWGGTANTEAFF.

The gene calls are TRBV9 and TRBJ2-2, with D perhaps being TRBD1 or TRBD2 (7 bases each). Germline V gives CDR1 SGDLS, CDR2 YYNGEE. There are 16 residues in the CDR3. Trimming cost V 4 bases and J 6 bases, with 19 bases left between them. The CDR3 is CASSTRQGGLPGELFF. The CDR3, as DNA: TGTGCCAGCAGCACCCGACAGGGAGGGTTACCCGGGGAGCTGTTTTTT.